This passage covers 14 T cell receptor beta chains from one sample sequenced in a study of naive and memory T cell subsets. The beta constant-region primer was an equimolar mix of two oligonucleotides covering TRBC1 and TRBC2. One entry per CDR3 protein, called by TCRdb with MiXCR from the UMI-ligation and nested PCR reads. In the table there are 130,000 to 150,000 distinct CDR3 sequences, about a sixth of which are singletons. The sequencing sample was made of naive CD4+ T cells from blood. The source is a human donor in good health.

The chain is built from TRBV27 and TRBJ2-7; D is unclear. The CDR3 has 14 residues. The germline gives CDR1 MNHEY, CDR2 SMNVEV (reference sequence). The germline V and J ends were trimmed by 8 bases and 5 bases, with 19 bases remaining between them. The CDR3 loop reads CASARLQLSHEQYF. The CDR3 DNA reads TGTGCCAGCGCAAGACTCCAGTTGTCCCACGAGCAGTACTTC.

The rearrangement uses TRBV5-5 and TRBJ2-5, with D possibly matching TRBD2 (6 bases). Germline CDR1 reads SGHKS; CDR2 reads YYEKEE (reference sequence). The CDR3 loop spans 15 amino acids. The V gene lost 4 bases and the J gene lost 4 bases, with 17 bases spanning the gap. CDR3: CASSAGGPGGETQYF. The DNA of the CDR3 is TGTGCCAGCAGCGCCGGAGGGCCGGGTGGAGAGACCCAGTACTTC.

This chain joins TRBV24-1 and TRBJ2-4; a weak D match, TRBD2 (5 bases). V was trimmed by 7 bases and J by 0 bases, leaving 24 bases between them. CDR3 length equals 19 residues. The germline gives CDR1 KGHDR, CDR2 SFDVKD. The CDR3 sequence: CATSSFERGPSGAKNIQYF. The CDR3 coding sequence is TGTGCCACCAGCTCCTTTGAACGAGGGCCATCGGGAGCCAAAAACATTCAGTACTTC.

This clonotype was seen more than once but under ten times. The V and J genes are TRBV15 and TRBJ1-2; a weak D match, TRBD1 (6 bases). This CDR3 spans 15 amino acids. Germline CDR1 and CDR2: LNHNV and YYDKDF (reference sequence). V lost 4 bases to trimming and J lost 6 bases, with 18 bases between them. The CDR3 sequence is CATSNSGTKRDGYTF. CDR3 nucleotide sequence: TGTGCCACCAGCAACTCCGGGACAAAGCGCGATGGCTACACCTTC.

The chain recombines TRBV28 with TRBJ1-5; TRBD1 agrees at 7 bases. The CDR3 contains 14 residues. With 3 bases clipped from V and 5 bases from J, the junction kept 4 bases outside the gene matches. Germline CDR1 and CDR2: MDHEN and SYDVKM. The chain's CDR3 is CASSFPDRDQPQHF. The CDR3 DNA is TGTGCCAGCAGTTTCCCAGACAGGGATCAGCCCCAGCATTTT.

This clonotype was counted between two and nine times. The gene calls are TRBV7-9 and TRBJ1-3; D is undetermined. Germline lookup yields CDR1 SEHNR and CDR2 FQNEAQ (reference sequence). The CDR3 contains 15 residues. Trimming removed 6 bases at V and 0 bases at J, with 12 bases between. The CDR3 region is CASSRTVHSGNTIYF. The DNA for the CDR3 is TGTGCCAGCAGTCGGACGGTCCACTCTGGAAACACCATATATTTT.

This clonotype was seen a few times. The chain is built from TRBV20-1 and TRBJ2-1; D tentatively fits TRBD1 or TRBD2 (6 bases each). Germline V CDR1 and CDR2: DFQATT, SNEGSKA (reference sequence). With 3 bases removed from V and 6 bases from J, the gap between germline ends came to 15 bases. This CDR3 is built from 14 residues. CDR3 in amino acids: CSASSGRGGNEQFF. CDR3 DNA: TGCAGTGCTAGCTCCGGGAGAGGGGGCAATGAGCAGTTCTTC.

This sequence joins TRBV11-1 and TRBJ2-4, with D uncertain. V was pared by 4 bases and J by 2 bases, with 15 bases between. From germline, CDR1 is SGHAT and CDR2 FQDESV (reference sequence). The CDR3 spans 16 residues. Written as DNA, the CDR3 is TGTGCCAGCAGCTCGTTTGCCTCCGGACCCAAAAACATTCAGTACTTC. It is translated as CASSSFASGPKNIQYF.

The chain combines TRBV18 with TRBJ2-1; unclear D gene. Between the trimmed V and J ends, which lost 6 bases and 3 bases, there was a span of 12 bases. This CDR3 spans 14 amino acids. Germline V CDR1 and CDR2: KGHSH, LQKENI. The CDR3 nucleotides read TGTGCCAGCTCCCTCTCCTCCCACTACAATGAGCAGTTCTTC. Its translation: CASSLSSHYNEQFF.

CDR3 sequence (DNA): TGTGCCAGCAGTCCACGGCGGGCAGGGAGAACCGGGGCCAACGTCCTGACTTTC. This gives the protein CASSPRRAGRTGANVLTF. The V and J genes are TRBV27 and TRBJ2-6, with D possibly called TRBD1 or TRBD2 (5 bases each). Germline assignment: CDR1 MNHEY and CDR2 SMNVEV (reference sequence). V was trimmed by 5 bases and J by 4 bases, leaving 21 bases between them. The CDR3 spans 18 residues. The variable domain in full, completed from reference TRBV27 and TRBJ2-6, reads EAQVTQNPRYLITVTGKKLTVTCSQNMNHEYMSWYRQDPGLGLRQIYYSMNVEVTDKGDVPEGYKVSRKEKRNFPLILESPSPNQTSLYFCASSPRRAGRTGANVLTFGAGSRLTVL.

This clonotype was detected many times. The V and J genes are TRBV18 and TRBJ1-3; no reliable D call. The germline V and J ends were trimmed by 3 bases and 4 bases, with 7 bases remaining between them. CDR3 size: 13 residues. The germline V gene encodes CDR1 KGHSH and CDR2 LQKENI. The CDR3 sequence is CASSPSSGNTIYF. In DNA form, the CDR3 reads TGTGCCAGCTCACCGAGTTCAGGAAACACCATATATTTT.

This clonotype was detected a few times. The gene calls are TRBV29-1 and TRBJ2-4, with D uncertain. Trimming stripped 3 bases from V and 6 bases from J, with 9 bases between. Looked up from germline, CDR1 is SQVTM and CDR2 is ANQGSEA. The CDR3 runs 12 residues. Here the CDR3 reads CSVDTQLNIQYF. The CDR3 DNA is TGCAGCGTTGATACCCAGCTAAACATTCAGTACTTC.

At least ten counts were recorded for this clonotype. Mismatch with germline at one junction end may stem from a read error. CDR3 region: CSARDRTDRVNF. DNA of the CDR3: TGCAGTGCTAGAGATCGGACGGACCGGGTGAACTTC. V and J are TRBV20-1 and TRBJ2-7, with D unclear. Per the germline V gene, CDR1 is DFQATT and CDR2 is SNEGSKA (reference sequence). CDR3 length equals 12 residues.

The genes are TRBV20-1 and TRBJ1-6; 8 bases are a match to TRBD1. V shed 1 base and J 10 bases; nucleotides not matched to a gene: 9. This CDR3 comprises 15 residues. Germline CDR1 DFQATT, CDR2 SNEGSKA (reference sequence). As DNA, the CDR3 is TGCAGTGCTAGAGCCACGGGACAGGTTAACTCACCCCTCCACTTT. Amino acids: CSARATGQVNSPLHF.